A selection of T cell receptor beta chains follows, all from one sample in a study of regulatory T cells in long-lasting Graves disease. Each CDR3 protein gets one entry after TCRdb re-called the multiplex PCR reads with MiXCR. The sample has approximately 400,000 distinct CDR3 sequences, approximately 16% seen once. The sample was also reused in another study, on T cells in Graves' hyperthyroidism and ophthalmopathy.

The sample in question was peripheral blood mononuclear cells (PBMCs), obtained at new diagnosis, from a patient treated with antithyroid drugs. These TCRs come from a middle-aged woman with Graves disease. Each CDR3 is given with its conserved first and last residue. A D gene is named only where the DNA matches it firmly. Size values are once, few and many counts, or a class for expanded clones, and some rows have none.

v_call,d_call,j_call,clone_size,cdr3_nt,cdr3_aa
TRBV12-3/TRBV12-4,NA,TRBJ2-7,many,TGTGCCAGCAGTGCGCAGGGCGGGAATACCGAGCAGTACTTC,CASSAQGGNTEQYF
TRBV20-1,TRBD1,TRBJ2-3,many,TGCAGTGCCTCCCGGGACAGAATCACAGATACGCAGTATTTT,CSASRDRITDTQYF
TRBV15,NA,TRBJ2-7,NA,TGTGCCACCAGCAGAGATCGCGGAGGGAATTACGAGCAGTACTTC,CATSRDRGGNYEQYF
TRBV10-2,NA,TRBJ2-7,NA,TGCGCCAGCAGCAATGAAGGGTTTTACTACGAGCAGTACTTC,CASSNEGFYYEQYF
TRBV4-1,TRBD1,TRBJ1-2,NA,TGCGCCAGCAGCCGCCCGGGACAGGGACACTATGGCTACACCTTC,CASSRPGQGHYGYTF
TRBV19,TRBD2,TRBJ2-1,many,TGTGCCAGTAGTATTACCCCTAGCGGGAGGTATGAGCAGTTCTTC,CASSITPSGRYEQFF
TRBV4-1,TRBD1,TRBJ2-5,few,TGCGCCAGCAGCCAAGATCAGTTCGCAGGGGGAGAGACCCAGTACTTC,CASSQDQFAGGETQYF
TRBV6-1,NA,TRBJ2-7,few,TGTGCCAGCAGTGACTGGGGGATCAGCCGGGAGACCGACGAGCAGTACTTC,CASSDWGISRETDEQYF
TRBV5-1,NA,TRBJ1-2,NA,TGCGCCTCCTCAGGAGAAGGTGCTAAAAACTATGGCTACACCTTC,CASSGEGAKNYGYTF
TRBV18,TRBD2,TRBJ2-7,NA,TGTGCCAGCTCACCACACGCCGGGGGGGAGCAGTACTTC,CASSPHAGGEQYF
TRBV7-9,NA,TRBJ2-7,NA,TGTGCCAGCAGAAAAGAAGGGGATGGGGGCTACGAGCAGTACTTC,CASRKEGDGGYEQYF
TRBV7-2,NA,TRBJ1-5,NA,TGTGCCAGCAGCTTAGGCCAGGAGAACAATCAGCCCCAGCATTTT,CASSLGQENNQPQHF
TRBV27,NA,TRBJ2-3,NA,TGTGCCAGCAGTTTACCTGGACTGTATACGCAGTATTTT,CASSLPGLYTQYF
TRBV7-2,TRBD1,TRBJ2-6,NA,TGTGCCAGCAACCAAATCTGGGGACAGGGGGCTGCTGGGGCCAACGTCCTGACTTTC,CASNQIWGQGAAGANVLTF
TRBV9,TRBD1,TRBJ2-7,NA,TGTGCCAGCAGCGCTGGCTGGGGACAGGGATTCTACGAGCAGTACTTC,CASSAGWGQGFYEQYF
TRBV9,NA,TRBJ2-7,NA,TGTGCCAGCAGCGTAGCTGGCCAGGGAAGCGAGCAGTACTTC,CASSVAGQGSEQYF
TRBV29-1,TRBD2,TRBJ2-1,few,TGCAGCGTCGAACGGGGGGTATTGATCGATGAGCAGTTCTTC,CSVERGVLIDEQFF
TRBV3-1,TRBD2,TRBJ2-7,few,TGTGCCAGCAGCCAAGTCGGGACTAGCGAGTTCTACGAGCAGTACTTC,CASSQVGTSEFYEQYF
TRBV6-1,NA,TRBJ1-4,few,TGTGCCAGCAGTCGGGGGGCAGGTGAAAAACTGTTTTTT,CASSRGAGEKLFF
TRBV2,NA,TRBJ2-3,many,TGTGCCAGTAGGCGTGAGATATCCACAGATACGCAGTATTTT,CASRREISTDTQYF
TRBV24-1,TRBD2,TRBJ2-1,few,TGTGCCACCAGTGGACTAGCGGGAGCTAACTCCTACAATGAGCAGTTCTTC,CATSGLAGANSYNEQFF
TRBV5-1,NA,TRBJ2-3,many,TGCGCCAGCAGCTTGGAAGACAGCTTCGGCACAGATACGCAGTATTTT,CASSLEDSFGTDTQYF
TRBV4-1,TRBD2,TRBJ2-1,NA,TGCGCCAGCAGCCGACGTATAGCGGGGTACAATGAGCAGCTCTTC,CASSRRIAGYNEQLF
TRBV3-1,NA,TRBJ2-1,many,TGTGCCAGCAGTCAGACTGTTAATGAGCAGTTCTTC,CASSQTVNEQFF
TRBV2,TRBD2,TRBJ2-7,many,TGTGCCAGCCTCACTAGCGGGATAATCGACGAGCAGTACTTC,CASLTSGIIDEQYF
TRBV4-1,NA,TRBJ1-1,many,TGCGCCAGCAGCGACAAAGCTTTCTTT,CASSDKAFF
TRBV3-1,NA,TRBJ2-7,many,TGTGCCAGCAGTCAGGGTTTAGCCGAGCAGTACTTC,CASSQGLAEQYF
TRBV7-9,TRBD1,TRBJ2-1,few,TGTGCCAGCAGCGCAACAGGGGGAATTATCAATGAGCAGTTCTTC,CASSATGGIINEQFF
TRBV6-2/TRBV6-3,TRBD2,TRBJ2-3,NA,TGTGCCAGCAGTTACTCGACCGAGACTAGCGAAAAAGATACGCAGTATTTT,CASSYSTETSEKDTQYF
TRBV4-3,NA,TRBJ2-3,NA,TGCGCCAGCAGCCAAGTCAGAGGGCAGGGGACAGATACGCAGTATTTT,CASSQVRGQGTDTQYF
TRBV4-2,NA,TRBJ2-2,few,TGTGCCAGCAGCCAAGTCCCCCCCGCCCTCTCCGGCACCGGGGAGCTGTTTTTT,CASSQVPPALSGTGELFF
TRBV2,NA,TRBJ2-2,NA,TGTGCCAGCAGTGTCTACGGGATGACCGGGGAGCTGTTTTTT,CASSVYGMTGELFF
TRBV20-1,NA,TRBJ1-1,many,TGCAGTGCTACGATACAGGAGCTGAACACTGAAGCTTTCTTT,CSATIQELNTEAFF
TRBV20-1,TRBD2,TRBJ2-7,few,TGCAGTGCTAGCGGCGGAAGTCGGGAGGGCCTTGGCTACGAGCAGCACTTC,CSASGGSREGLGYEQHF
TRBV12-3/TRBV12-4,NA,TRBJ2-2,many,TGTGCCAGCAGTTTAGTTGGAGGGGGCAGCGGGGAGCTGTTTTTT,CASSLVGGGSGELFF
TRBV15,TRBD1,TRBJ2-1,NA,TGTGCCACCAGCAGAGGGGGGACAGCTACCTACAATGAGCAGTTCTTC,CATSRGGTATYNEQFF
TRBV20-1,NA,TRBJ2-5,many,TGCAGTGCTAGCGCCCGGACAGCTATTAGACAAGAGACCCAGTACTTC,CSASARTAIRQETQYF